This T cell receptor (beta chain) was captured in a study of a mutant IDH1 vaccine in newly diagnosed glioma. At the level of the study: The sex distribution of treated patients was about 62% male and 37.5% female, with a mean age of 40.4 years. Patients previously underwent radiotherapy, temozolomide, or both, and most underwent both. General observations from the study: Shifts in the top peripheral T cell clonotypes seemed unrelated to pseudoprogression.

Germline V CDR1 and CDR2: SGDLS, YYNGEE. The germline V and J ends were trimmed by 3 bases and 1 base, with 5 bases remaining between them. CDR3 length: 13 residues. The time point: week 11, during vaccination. Doses of 300 ug of mutant IDH1 20-mer peptide were given with topical imiquimod. Method: immunoSEQ multiplex PCR; TCRdb's copy keeps in-frame clones and lacks some. The sample lists 110,000 or so clones; about 90% were seen once. Comment on this clone: The target antigen is unknown.

Sequences were derived from PBMCs, sampled from a glioma patient whose treatment included an IDH1 peptide vaccine. V and J are TRBV9 and TRBJ2-1; no firm D call. This TCR derives from a woman aged 50 to 60 with glioma. CDR3 DNA sequence: TGTGCCAGCAGCGACCGTTCCTACAATGAGCAGTTCTTC. Encoded protein: CASSDRSYNEQFF. Filled out from reference TRBV9 and TRBJ2-1, the complete variable domain reads DSGVTQTPKHLITATGQRVTLRCSPRSGDLSVYWYQQSLDQGLQFLIQYYNGEERAKGNILERFSAQQFPDLHSELNLSSLELGDSALYFCASSDRSYNEQFFGPGTRLTVL.